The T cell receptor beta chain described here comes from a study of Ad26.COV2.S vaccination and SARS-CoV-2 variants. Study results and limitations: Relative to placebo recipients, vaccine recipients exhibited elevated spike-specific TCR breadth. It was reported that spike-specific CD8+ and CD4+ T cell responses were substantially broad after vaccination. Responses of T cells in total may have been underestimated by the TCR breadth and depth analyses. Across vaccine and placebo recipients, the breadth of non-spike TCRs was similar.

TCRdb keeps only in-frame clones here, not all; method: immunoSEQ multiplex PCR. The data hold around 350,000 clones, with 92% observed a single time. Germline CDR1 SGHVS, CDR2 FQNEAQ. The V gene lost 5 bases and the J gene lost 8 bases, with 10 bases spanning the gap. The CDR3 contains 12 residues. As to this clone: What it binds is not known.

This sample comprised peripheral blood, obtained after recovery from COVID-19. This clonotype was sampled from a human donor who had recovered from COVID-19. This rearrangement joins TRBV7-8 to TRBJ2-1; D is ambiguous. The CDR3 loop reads CASSPPAHEQFF. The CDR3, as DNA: TGTGCCAGCAGCCCCCCCGCCCATGAGCAGTTCTTC.